Presented here are 2 T cell receptor beta chains from one specimen sequenced in a study of blood T cell repertoires in COVID-19. Clones were read by immunoSEQ multiplex PCR, and TCRdb kept only the in-frame ones, dropping some. The sample holds 350,000 to 500,000 clones; nearly 90% are singletons and the top ten take less than 1.5%. What was sequenced was PBMCs or T cells enriched from blood (not recorded which). These receptors came from a young woman who had been exposed to COVID-19.

The genes are TRBV7-9 and TRBJ1-4; a possible D gene is TRBD1 (6 bases). Germline V gene sequence: CDR1 SEHNR, CDR2 FQNEAQ (reference sequence). Between the trimmed V and J ends, which lost 4 bases and 7 bases, there was a span of 16 bases. The CDR3 totals 15 residues. CDR3: CASSSPGRGGEKLFF. The DNA of the CDR3 is TGTGCCAGCAGCTCTCCGGGCCGAGGGGGTGAAAAACTGTTTTTT. The variable domain in full, completed from reference TRBV7-9 and TRBJ1-4, reads DTGVSQNPRHKITKRGQNVTFRCDPISEHNRLYWYRQTLGQGPEFLTYFQNEAQLEKSRLLSDRFSAERPKGSFSTLEIQRTEQGDSAMYLCASSSPGRGGEKLFFGSGTQLSVL.

The gene calls are TRBV18 and TRBJ1-3; D might be TRBD1 (5 bases). CDR1 is KGHSH and CDR2 is LQKENI in the germline V gene. V was shortened by 0 bases and J by 0 bases, with 6 bases between the two germline ends. The CDR3 is made up of 15 amino acids. The CDR3 nucleotides read TGTGCCAGCTCACCACCGGGGCTCTCTGGAAACACCATATATTTT. As protein: CASSPPGLSGNTIYF.